The rows below give T cell receptor beta chains drawn from one sample of a study of blood T cell repertoires in COVID-19. Only in-frame clones appear in the TCRdb table, and some are missing; sequencing was by immunoSEQ multiplex PCR. Altogether some 300,000 clones are present, over 85% being singletons, with the ten largest covering 2.5% to 3.5%. Source material: PBMCs or T cells enriched from blood (not recorded which). All receptors come from a woman in her forties or fifties who had been exposed to COVID-19. The CDR3 runs from the conserved cysteine through the conserved F or W. D genes are given only for firm matches. Size tells how often a clone was seen (once, few, many) or the class of an expanded clone, and some rows leave it out.

v_gene	j_gene	abundance	d_gene	CDR3aa	CDR3nt
TRBV24-1	TRBJ2-3	-	TRBD1	CATSEMTGGADTQYF	TGTGCCACCAGTGAAATGACAGGGGGGGCAGATACGCAGTATTTT
TRBV18	TRBJ2-7	-	TRBD2	CASSPQLAGGDYEQYF	TGTGCCAGCTCACCCCAATTAGCGGGGGGGGACTACGAGCAGTACTTC
TRBV5-6	TRBJ2-7	-	-	CASSLDQGWREQYF	TGTGCCAGCAGCTTGGATCAGGGTTGGAGAGAGCAGTACTTC
TRBV9	TRBJ2-7	-	TRBD1	CASSVEGQDTYEQYF	TGTGCCAGCAGCGTAGAGGGACAGGACACCTACGAGCAGTACTTC
TRBV7-9	TRBJ2-7	once	-	CASSLAFAGRDSYEQYF	TGTGCCAGCAGCTTAGCGTTCGCAGGACGGGACTCCTACGAGCAGTACTTC
TRBV3-1/TRBV3-2	TRBJ1-4	-	-	CASSPRGFGNEKLFF	TGTGCCAGCAGCCCCAGAGGTTTCGGGAATGAAAAACTGTTTTTT
TRBV18	TRBJ1-1	once	-	CASSGQGIGNTEAFF	TGTGCCAGCTCAGGGCAGGGGATCGGGAACACTGAAGCTTTCTTT
TRBV3-1/TRBV3-2	TRBJ2-3	-	-	CASSVRGTSTDTQYF	TGTGCCAGCAGCGTCCGGGGGACTAGCACAGATACGCAGTATTTT
TRBV28	TRBJ1-4	-	-	CASGQPGWRDEKLFF	TGTGCCAGCGGGCAGCCGGGTTGGAGGGATGAAAAACTGTTTTTT
TRBV4-1	TRBJ1-2	-	TRBD1	CASSLPGQGVDGYTF	TGCGCCAGCAGCCTCCCGGGACAGGGGGTAGATGGCTACACCTTC
TRBV7-6	TRBJ1-3	-	-	CASSLAAGGGNTIYF	TGTGCCAGCAGCTTAGCCGCGGGGGGTGGAAACACCATATATTTT
TRBV28	TRBJ2-2	once	TRBD1	CASSSSPDRDRRELFF	TGTGCCAGCAGTTCTTCCCCGGACAGGGATAGGAGGGAGCTGTTTTTT
TRBV5-1	TRBJ2-7	-	TRBD1	CASSSTGTAAYEQYF	TGCGCCAGCAGCTCCACCGGGACAGCTGCCTACGAGCAGTACTTC
TRBV19	TRBJ2-5	-	TRBD2	CASRPSGGRQETQYF	TGTGCCAGTAGGCCTAGCGGGGGGAGACAAGAGACCCAGTACTTC
TRBV29-1	TRBJ1-2	few	-	CSVGHQTPYYGYTF	TGCAGCGTTGGTCATCAGACACCCTACTATGGCTACACCTTC
TRBV6-5	TRBJ2-5	few	-	CASGPGAGRETQYF	TGTGCCAGCGGCCCTGGGGCAGGGAGGGAGACCCAGTACTTC
TRBV28	TRBJ1-3	-	-	CASSLNSGNTIYF	TGTGCCAGCAGTTTAAACAGTGGAAACACCATATATTTT
TRBV5-1	TRBJ1-5	-	TRBD1	CASSPGQGIAPQHF	TGCGCCAGCAGCCCGGGACAGGGGATTGCGCCCCAGCATTTT
TRBV7-9	TRBJ1-3	-	-	CASSPGGGLFSGNTIYF	TGTGCCAGCAGCCCCGGCGGGGGGCTCTTCTCTGGAAACACCATATATTTT
TRBV6-5	TRBJ1-6	-	TRBD1	CASSPPTGLASPLHF	TGTGCCAGCAGCCCACCGACAGGGCTGGCCTCACCCCTCCACTTT
TRBV7-2	TRBJ2-7	-	-	CASTQWRGYEQYF	TGTGCCAGCACTCAGTGGAGGGGTTACGAGCAGTACTTC
TRBV28	TRBJ1-2	-	TRBD1	CASRPGQGVYTF	TGTGCCAGCAGGCCTGGACAGGGAGTCTACACCTTC
TRBV7-2	TRBJ1-1	-	-	CASSYHGGGIEAFF	TGTGCCAGCAGCTACCACGGGGGGGGAATTGAAGCTTTCTTT
TRBV12-3/TRBV12-4	TRBJ2-5	-	TRBD2	CASTPTSGETQYF	TGTGCCAGCACCCCGACTAGCGGGGAGACCCAGTACTTC
TRBV3-1/TRBV3-2	TRBJ1-5	-	TRBD1	CASSQVQGPSNQPQHF	TGTGCCAGCAGCCAAGTACAGGGGCCGAGCAATCAGCCCCAGCATTTT
TRBV19	TRBJ1-5	few	-	CASSGSRWPQHF	TGTGCCAGTAGTGGCTCCCGATGGCCCCAGCATTTT
TRBV5-1	TRBJ2-5	-	-	CASSLAILAEQETQYF	TGCGCCAGCAGCTTGGCCATTTTAGCGGAACAAGAGACCCAGTACTTC
TRBV10-2	TRBJ1-2	-	-	CASSDSFGSRVGGYTF	TGCGCCAGCAGTGATAGTTTCGGGTCTCGGGTTGGTGGCTACACCTTC
TRBV7-2	TRBJ1-2	-	TRBD1	CASSIRTGGSSYTF	TGTGCCAGCAGCATCCGGACAGGGGGTAGTAGCTACACCTTC
TRBV27	TRBJ1-1	-	-	CASTKERYKNTEAFF	TGTGCCAGCACTAAGGAGCGGTACAAGAACACTGAAGCTTTCTTT
TRBV18	TRBJ2-1	-	TRBD1	CASSPWGQGANNEQFF	TGTGCCAGCTCACCCTGGGGACAGGGGGCAAACAATGAGCAGTTCTTC
TRBV3-1/TRBV3-2	TRBJ1-2	once	-	CASSQDVRADYGYTF	TGTGCCAGCAGCCAAGATGTCAGGGCAGACTATGGCTACACCTTC
TRBV5-1	TRBJ1-4	-	-	CASSLDGVSNEKLFF	TGCGCCAGCAGCTTGGATGGAGTATCTAATGAAAAACTGTTTTTT
TRBV7-6	TRBJ1-2	-	TRBD1	CASSSETGGGYTF	TGTGCCAGCAGTTCTGAGACAGGGGGTGGCTACACCTTC
TRBV28	TRBJ1-3	-	-	CASITDGEYGNTIYF	TGTGCCAGCATTACGGACGGGGAATATGGAAACACCATATATTTT
TRBV7-8	TRBJ2-3	-	TRBD1	CASRRDRYTDTQYF	TGTGCCAGCAGGAGGGACAGGTACACAGATACGCAGTATTTT
TRBV5-1	TRBJ2-3	-	-	CASSLTMRDTQYF	TGCGCCAGCAGCTTGACAATGAGGGATACGCAGTATTTT
TRBV2	TRBJ1-5	-	-	CASSEGRDSNQPQHF	TGTGCCAGCAGTGAGGGCAGGGATAGCAATCAGCCCCAGCATTTT
TRBV7-8	TRBJ2-5	few	-	CASSPGLSVETQYF	TGTGCCAGCAGCCCAGGACTATCTGTAGAGACCCAGTACTTC
TRBV5-8	TRBJ1-6	-	TRBD1	CASSSTGTGVSPLHF	TGTGCCAGCAGCTCGACCGGGACAGGGGTTTCACCCCTCCACTTT
TRBV29-1	TRBJ1-4	-	-	CSVDRQGAVPTNEKLFF	TGCAGCGTTGACCGGCAGGGCGCCGTACCAACTAATGAAAAACTGTTTTTT
TRBV3-1/TRBV3-2	TRBJ2-7	-	-	CASSPISTGGPYEQYF	TGTGCCAGCAGCCCTATCTCAACGGGGGGCCCCTACGAGCAGTACTTC
TRBV7-2	TRBJ1-6	-	TRBD1	CASSLGGDRYTSYNSPLHF	TGTGCCAGCAGCTTAGGGGGGGACAGGTATACCTCCTATAATTCACCCCTCCACTTT
TRBV9	TRBJ2-1	-	TRBD1	CASSTTGQSYNEQFF	TGTGCCAGCAGCACGACGGGACAGTCCTACAATGAGCAGTTCTTC
TRBV27	TRBJ2-3	-	TRBD2	CASSLGGAGAITDTQYF	TGTGCCAGCAGCCTAGGTGGGGCGGGAGCGATCACAGATACGCAGTATTTT
TRBV28	TRBJ1-2	-	-	CASRPNRDYGYTF	TGTGCCAGCAGACCCAACAGGGATTATGGCTACACCTTC
TRBV5-6	TRBJ2-2	-	TRBD2	CASSPQRGGYTGELFF	TGTGCCAGCAGCCCCCAGCGGGGGGGCTACACCGGGGAGCTGTTTTTT
TRBV19	TRBJ2-2	-	-	CASSMRRGELFF	TGTGCCAGTAGTATGAGGAGGGGGGAGCTGTTTTTT
TRBV19	TRBJ1-5	-	TRBD1	CASSIDVTGWQPQHF	TGTGCCAGTAGTATAGACGTGACAGGGTGGCAGCCCCAGCATTTT
TRBV15	TRBJ2-7	-	-	CATSSDTYEQYF	TGTGCCACCAGCAGTGACACGTACGAGCAGTACTTC
TRBV6-5	TRBJ1-4	once	TRBD1	CASRSPGQLNEKLFF	TGTGCCAGCAGGTCACCGGGACAGCTTAATGAAAAACTGTTTTTT
TRBV30	TRBJ2-2	-	-	CAWSVKGSRNTGELFF	TGTGCCTGGAGTGTAAAGGGGTCAAGGAACACCGGGGAGCTGTTTTTT
TRBV5-1	TRBJ2-5	once	-	CASSQQGGEETQYF	TGCGCCAGCAGCCAACAGGGGGGGGAAGAGACCCAGTACTTC
TRBV28	TRBJ2-2	-	TRBD1	CASSPDRANLPGELFF	TGTGCCAGCAGCCCGGACAGGGCCAACCTACCCGGGGAGCTGTTTTTT
TRBV27	TRBJ1-1	-	-	CASMWGGNTEAFF	TGTGCCAGCATGTGGGGGGGAAACACTGAAGCTTTCTTT
TRBV7-2	TRBJ1-1	-	-	CASRARLDTEAFF	TGTGCCAGCAGGGCCCGTTTGGACACTGAAGCTTTCTTT
TRBV27	TRBJ2-7	once	-	CASSLQWGGEQYF	TGTGCCAGCAGTCTCCAGTGGGGAGGCGAGCAGTACTTC
TRBV4-1	TRBJ1-1	-	-	CASSSPGGSVGNTEAFF	TGCGCCAGCAGCTCTCCCGGAGGGTCCGTCGGGAACACTGAAGCTTTCTTT
TRBV5-1	TRBJ1-3	-	-	CASSLVAGSGNTIYF	TGCGCCAGCAGCTTGGTGGCAGGGTCTGGAAACACCATATATTTT